This T cell receptor (beta chain) was retrieved from a study of type 1 regulatory T cells. General study results and limits: Tr1 cells had a more restricted TCR repertoire than non-Tr1 cells.

Concerning this clonotype: Its antigen is currently unknown.

TCRdb processed the reads anew with MiXCR; each CDR3 protein has one entry. The sample yields about 71,000 distinct CDR3 sequences, about 20% seen once. V was trimmed by 1 base and J by 5 bases, leaving 14 bases between them. CDR1 and CDR2 from the germline V gene are MNHNY and SVGAGI (reference sequence). The CDR3 totals 15 residues. The source is a human donor in good health. The sequencing input was cultured type 1 regulatory T (Tr1) cells, either the whole culture or a sorted fraction (not recorded which). The chain uses TRBV6-6 and TRBJ1-1, with D hard to call. The CDR3 region has the DNA TGTGCCAGCAGTTACTATTCCCACCGGGATACTGAAGCTTTCTTT. It translates to CASSYYSHRDTEAFF.